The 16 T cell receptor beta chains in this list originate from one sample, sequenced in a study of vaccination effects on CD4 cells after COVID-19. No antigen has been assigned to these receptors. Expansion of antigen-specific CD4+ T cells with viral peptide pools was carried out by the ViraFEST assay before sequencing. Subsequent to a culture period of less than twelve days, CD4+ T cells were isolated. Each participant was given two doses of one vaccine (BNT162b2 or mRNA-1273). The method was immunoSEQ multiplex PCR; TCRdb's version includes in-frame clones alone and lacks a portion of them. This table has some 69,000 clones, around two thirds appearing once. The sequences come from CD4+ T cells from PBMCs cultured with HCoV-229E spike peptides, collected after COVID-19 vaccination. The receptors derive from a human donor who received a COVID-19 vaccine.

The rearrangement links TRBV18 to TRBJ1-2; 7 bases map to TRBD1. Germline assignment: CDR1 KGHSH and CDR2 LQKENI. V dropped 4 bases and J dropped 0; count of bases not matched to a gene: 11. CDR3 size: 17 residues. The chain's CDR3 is CASSLRQGLSANYGYTF. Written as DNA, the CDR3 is TGTGCCAGCTCACTCCGACAGGGTCTATCCGCTAACTATGGCTACACCTTC.

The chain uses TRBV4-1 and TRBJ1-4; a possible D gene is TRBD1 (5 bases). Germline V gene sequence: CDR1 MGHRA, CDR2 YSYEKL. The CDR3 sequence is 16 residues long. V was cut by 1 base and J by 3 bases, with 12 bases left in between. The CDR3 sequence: CASSQGHGAANEKLFF. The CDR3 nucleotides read TGCGCCAGCAGCCAAGGGCATGGGGCGGCTAATGAAAAACTGTTTTTT.

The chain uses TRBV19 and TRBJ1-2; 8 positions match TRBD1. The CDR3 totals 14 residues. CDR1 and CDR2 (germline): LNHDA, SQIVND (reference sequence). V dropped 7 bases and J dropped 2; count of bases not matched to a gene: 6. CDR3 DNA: TGTGCCAGTAATCCCCCAGGGGGCAACTATGGCTACACCTTC. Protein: CASNPPGGNYGYTF.

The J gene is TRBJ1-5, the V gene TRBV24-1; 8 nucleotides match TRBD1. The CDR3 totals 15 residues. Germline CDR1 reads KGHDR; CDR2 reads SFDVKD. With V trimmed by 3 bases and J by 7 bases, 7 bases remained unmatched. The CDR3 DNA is TGTGCCACCAGTGATGCTACAGGGGGGGGACAGCCCCAGCATTTT. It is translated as CATSDATGGGQPQHF.

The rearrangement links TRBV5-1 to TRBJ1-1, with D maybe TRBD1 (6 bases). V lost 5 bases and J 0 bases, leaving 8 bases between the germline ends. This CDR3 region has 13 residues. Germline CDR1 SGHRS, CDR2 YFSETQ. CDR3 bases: TGCGCCAGCAGGGACAGCATGAACACTGAAGCTTTCTTT. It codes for CASRDSMNTEAFF.

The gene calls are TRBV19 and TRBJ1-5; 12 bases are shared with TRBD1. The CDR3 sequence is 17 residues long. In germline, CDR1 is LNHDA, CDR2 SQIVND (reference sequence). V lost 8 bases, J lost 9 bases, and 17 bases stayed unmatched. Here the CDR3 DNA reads TGTGCCAGTGAGGGACAGGGGGCACTAGGGCGCAGTGGGCCCCAGCATTTT. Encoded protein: CASEGQGALGRSGPQHF. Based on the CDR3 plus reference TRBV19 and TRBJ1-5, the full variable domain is DGGITQSPKYLFRKEGQNVTLSCEQNLNHDAMYWYRQDPGQGLRLIYYSQIVNDFQKGDIAEGYSVSREKKESFPLTVTSAQKNPTAFYLCASEGQGALGRSGPQHFGDGTRLSIL.

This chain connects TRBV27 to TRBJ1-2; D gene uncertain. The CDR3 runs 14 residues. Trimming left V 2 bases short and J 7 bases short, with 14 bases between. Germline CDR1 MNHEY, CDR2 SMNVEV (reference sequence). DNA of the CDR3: TGTGCCAGCAGTTTAAATTGGGCGGCGTCTGGCTACACCTTC. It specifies CASSLNWAASGYTF.

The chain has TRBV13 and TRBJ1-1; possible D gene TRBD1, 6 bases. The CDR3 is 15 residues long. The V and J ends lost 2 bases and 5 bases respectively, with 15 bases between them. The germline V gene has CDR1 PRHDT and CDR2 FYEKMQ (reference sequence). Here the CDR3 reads CASSLRHRAKTEAFF. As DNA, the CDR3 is TGTGCCAGCAGCTTACGCCACAGGGCTAAGACTGAAGCTTTCTTT.

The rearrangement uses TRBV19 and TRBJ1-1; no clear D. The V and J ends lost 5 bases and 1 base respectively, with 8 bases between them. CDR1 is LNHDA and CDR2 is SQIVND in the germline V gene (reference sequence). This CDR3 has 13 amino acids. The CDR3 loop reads CASSGTANTEAFF. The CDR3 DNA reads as TGTGCCAGTAGTGGAACGGCGAACACTGAAGCTTTCTTT.

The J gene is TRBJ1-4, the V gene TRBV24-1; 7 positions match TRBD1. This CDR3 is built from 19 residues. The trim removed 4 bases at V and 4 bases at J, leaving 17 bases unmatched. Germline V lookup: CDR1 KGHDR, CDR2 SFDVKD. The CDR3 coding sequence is TGTGCCACCAGTGAACTAAACCTCCCAGACAGGGAAGGTAATGAAAAACTGTTTTTT. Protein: CATSELNLPDREGNEKLFF.

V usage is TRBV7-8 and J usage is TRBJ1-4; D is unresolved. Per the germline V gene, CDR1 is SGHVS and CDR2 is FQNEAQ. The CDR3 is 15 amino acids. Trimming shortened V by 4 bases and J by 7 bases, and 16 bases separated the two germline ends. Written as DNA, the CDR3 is TGTGCCAGCAGCTACGGACGGGCTAAGGGTGAAAAACTGTTTTTT. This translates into CASSYGRAKGEKLFF.

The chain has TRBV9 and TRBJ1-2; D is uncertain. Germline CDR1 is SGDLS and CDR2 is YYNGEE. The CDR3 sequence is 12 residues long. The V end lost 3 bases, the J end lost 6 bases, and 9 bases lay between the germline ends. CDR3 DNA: TGTGCCAGCAGCGGTCCCGGGGATGGCTACACCTTC. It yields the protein CASSGPGDGYTF. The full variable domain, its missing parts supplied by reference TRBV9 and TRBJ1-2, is DSGVTQTPKHLITATGQRVTLRCSPRSGDLSVYWYQQSLDQGLQFLIQYYNGEERAKGNILERFSAQQFPDLHSELNLSSLELGDSALYFCASSGPGDGYTFGSGTRLTVV.

DNA for the CDR3: TGTGCCAGCAGTGAAGGGGATAGATCCTACGAGCAGTACGTC. Protein: CASSEGDRSYEQYV. The rearrangement uses TRBV6-4 and TRBJ2-7; tentatively, D is TRBD1 (5 bases). This CDR3 comprises 14 residues. The V and J ends lost 3 bases and 1 base respectively, with 10 bases between them. CDR1 and CDR2 from the germline V gene are MRHNA and SNTAGT.

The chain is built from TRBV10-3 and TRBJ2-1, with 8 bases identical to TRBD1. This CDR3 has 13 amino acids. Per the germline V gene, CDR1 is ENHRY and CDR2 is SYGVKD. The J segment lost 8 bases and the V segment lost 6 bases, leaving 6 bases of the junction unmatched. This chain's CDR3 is CAIRGQGDDEQFF. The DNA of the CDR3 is TGTGCCATCAGAGGACAGGGAGACGATGAGCAGTTCTTC.

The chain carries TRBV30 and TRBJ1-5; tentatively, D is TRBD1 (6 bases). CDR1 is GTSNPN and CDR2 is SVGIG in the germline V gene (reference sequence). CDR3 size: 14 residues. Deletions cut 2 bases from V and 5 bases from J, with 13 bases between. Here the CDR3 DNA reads TGTGCCTGGAGTTACGGACAGCCTCATCAGCCCCAGCATTTT. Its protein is CAWSYGQPHQPQHF. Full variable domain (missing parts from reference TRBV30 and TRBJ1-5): SQTIHQWPATLVQPVGSPLSLECTVEGTSNPNLYWYRQAAGRGLQLLFYSVGIGQISSEVPQNLSASRPQDRQFILSSKKLLLSDSGFYLCAWSYGQPHQPQHFGDGTRLSIL.

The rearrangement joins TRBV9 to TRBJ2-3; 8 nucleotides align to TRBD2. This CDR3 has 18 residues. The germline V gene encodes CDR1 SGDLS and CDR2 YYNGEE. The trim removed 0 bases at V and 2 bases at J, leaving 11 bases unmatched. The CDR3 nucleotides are TGTGCCAGCAGCGTAGAGTTGCCAGCGGGGGTTTCCACAGATACGCAGTATTTT. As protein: CASSVELPAGVSTDTQYF.